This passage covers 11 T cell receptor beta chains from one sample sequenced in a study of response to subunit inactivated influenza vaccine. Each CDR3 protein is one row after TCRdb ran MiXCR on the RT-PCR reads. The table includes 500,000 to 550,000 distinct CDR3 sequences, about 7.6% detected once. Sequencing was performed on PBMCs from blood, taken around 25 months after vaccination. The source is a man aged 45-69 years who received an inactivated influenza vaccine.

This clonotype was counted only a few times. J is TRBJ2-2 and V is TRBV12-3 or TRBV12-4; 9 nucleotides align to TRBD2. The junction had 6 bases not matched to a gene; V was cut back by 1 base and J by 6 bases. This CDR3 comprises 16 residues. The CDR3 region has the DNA TGTGCCAGCAGTTTAGGCGCGACTAGCGGCGCCGGGGAGCTGTTTTTT. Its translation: CASSLGATSGAGELFF.

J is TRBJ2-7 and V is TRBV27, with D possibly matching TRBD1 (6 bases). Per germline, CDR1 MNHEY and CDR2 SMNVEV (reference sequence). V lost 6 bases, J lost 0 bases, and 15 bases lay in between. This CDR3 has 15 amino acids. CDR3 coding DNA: TGTGCCAGCAGGGGATGGGACAAGGCCTCCTACGAGCAGTACTTC. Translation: CASRGWDKASYEQYF.

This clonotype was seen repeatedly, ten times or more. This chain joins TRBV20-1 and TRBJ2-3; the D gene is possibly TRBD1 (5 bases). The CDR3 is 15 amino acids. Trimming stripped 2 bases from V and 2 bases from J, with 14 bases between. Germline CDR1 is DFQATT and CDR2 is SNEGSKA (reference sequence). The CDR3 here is CSARPSRGFTDTQYF. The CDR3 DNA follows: TGCAGTGCTAGACCCTCAAGGGGATTCACAGATACGCAGTATTTT.

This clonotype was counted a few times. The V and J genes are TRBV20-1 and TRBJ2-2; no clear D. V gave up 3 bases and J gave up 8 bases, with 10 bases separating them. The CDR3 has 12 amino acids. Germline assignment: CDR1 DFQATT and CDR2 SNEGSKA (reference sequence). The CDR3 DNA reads TGCAGTGCTAGGAAGAGGTCGGGGGAGCTGTTTTTT. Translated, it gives CSARKRSGELFF.

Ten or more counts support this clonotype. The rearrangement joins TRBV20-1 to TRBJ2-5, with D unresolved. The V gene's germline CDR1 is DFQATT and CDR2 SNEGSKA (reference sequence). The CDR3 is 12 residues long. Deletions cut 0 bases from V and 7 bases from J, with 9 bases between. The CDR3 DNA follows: TGCAGTGCTAGAGAATCTGGAGCGACCCAGTACTTC. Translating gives CSARESGATQYF.

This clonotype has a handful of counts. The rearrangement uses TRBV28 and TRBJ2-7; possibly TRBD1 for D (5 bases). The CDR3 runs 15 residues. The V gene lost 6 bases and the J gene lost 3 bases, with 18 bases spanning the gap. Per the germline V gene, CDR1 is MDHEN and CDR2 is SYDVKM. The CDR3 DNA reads TGTGCCAGCAGCCCCCATAGGGGAAGAGGCTACGAGCAGTACTTC. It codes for CASSPHRGRGYEQYF.

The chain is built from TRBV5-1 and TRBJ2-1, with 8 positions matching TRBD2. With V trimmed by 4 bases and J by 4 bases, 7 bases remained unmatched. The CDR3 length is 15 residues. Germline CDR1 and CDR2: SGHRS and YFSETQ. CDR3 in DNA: TGCGCCAGCAGCAGAGAGCGGGGGACTTACAATGAGCAGTTCTTC. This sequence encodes CASSRERGTYNEQFF.

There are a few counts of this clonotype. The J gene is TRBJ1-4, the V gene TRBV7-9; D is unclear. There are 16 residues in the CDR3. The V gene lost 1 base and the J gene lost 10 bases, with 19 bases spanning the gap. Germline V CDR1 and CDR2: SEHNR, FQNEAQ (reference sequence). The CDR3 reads CASSLGSAGEGVKLFF. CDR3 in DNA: TGTGCCAGCAGCTTAGGATCGGCCGGCGAGGGTGTAAAACTGTTTTTT.

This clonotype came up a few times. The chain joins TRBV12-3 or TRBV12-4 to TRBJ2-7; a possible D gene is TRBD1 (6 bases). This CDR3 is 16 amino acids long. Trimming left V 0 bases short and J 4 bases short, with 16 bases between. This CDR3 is CASSLATGSGKYEQYF. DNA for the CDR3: TGTGCCAGCAGTTTAGCGACAGGATCAGGGAAGTACGAGCAGTACTTC.

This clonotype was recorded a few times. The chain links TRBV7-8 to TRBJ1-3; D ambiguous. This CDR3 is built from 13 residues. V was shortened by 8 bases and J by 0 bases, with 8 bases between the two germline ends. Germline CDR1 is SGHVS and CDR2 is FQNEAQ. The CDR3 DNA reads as TGTGCCAGCCGCGGCCACTCTGGAAACACCATATATTTT. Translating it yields CASRGHSGNTIYF.

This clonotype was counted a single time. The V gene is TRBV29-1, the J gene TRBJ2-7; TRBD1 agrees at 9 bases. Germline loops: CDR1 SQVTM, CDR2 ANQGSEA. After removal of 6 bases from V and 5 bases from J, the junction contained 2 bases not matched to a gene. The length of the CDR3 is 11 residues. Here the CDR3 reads CSVGTGNEQYF. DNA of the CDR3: TGCAGCGTGGGGACAGGGAACGAGCAGTACTTC.